These 14 T cell receptor beta chains were all obtained from the same sample, sequenced in a study of blood T cell repertoires in COVID-19. Assay: immunoSEQ multiplex PCR; the TCRdb copy retains only in-frame clones and omits some. The data hold about 100,000 clones, with approximately 86% observed a single time. The specimen sequenced was peripheral blood. These receptors were collected from a man aged 50 or older with active or convalescent COVID-19.

The rearrangement joins TRBV18 to TRBJ2-3; TRBD2 agrees at 9 bases. The V and J ends lost 3 bases and 2 bases, in that order; junction bases with no gene match: 6. The V gene's germline CDR1 is KGHSH and CDR2 LQKENI. This CDR3 spans 16 amino acids. The CDR3 spells CASSPGSGGLTDTQYF. The DNA for the CDR3 is TGTGCCAGCTCACCGGGTAGCGGGGGACTCACAGATACGCAGTATTTT.

The chain links TRBV3-1 (or the pseudogene TRBV3-2) to TRBJ2-7, with D uncertain. V shed 4 bases and J shed 2 bases, with 12 bases lying between them. This CDR3 has 14 amino acids. Germline V gene lookup returns CDR1 LGHDT and CDR2 YNNKEL (reference sequence). CDR3 amino acids: CASSRSATPYEQYF. The CDR3 DNA reads as TGTGCCAGCAGCCGGAGCGCTACCCCCTACGAGCAGTACTTC.

The rearrangement uses TRBV10-3 and TRBJ2-1, with D tentatively TRBD2 (6 bases). The CDR3 is made up of 15 amino acids. Trimming pared 3 bases from V and 8 bases from J, leaving 17 bases between. Germline V gene data show CDR1 as ENHRY and CDR2 as SYGVKD. In DNA form, the CDR3 reads TGTGCCATCAGTGACGGACCACTAGCTGGGGATGAGCAGTTCTTC. Amino acids: CAISDGPLAGDEQFF.

This chain connects TRBV10-3 to TRBJ1-2; D gene unclear. CDR1 ENHRY and CDR2 SYGVKD come from the germline V gene. CDR3 length: 14 amino acids. Trimming took 3 bases from V and 3 from J, leaving 11 bases between them. The CDR3 loop reads CAISEPGIDYGYTF. CDR3 nucleotides: TGTGCCATCAGTGAACCGGGTATTGACTATGGCTACACCTTC.

The chain recombines TRBV2 with TRBJ1-6; D not resolved. Germline assignment: CDR1 SNHLY and CDR2 FYNNEI. The V end was cut by 11 bases, the J end by 7 bases, with 15 bases between. This CDR3 is 13 amino acids long. CDR3 DNA sequence: TGTGCCGGCATGGCCGGGAGAAATTCACCCCTCCACTTT. It translates to CAGMAGRNSPLHF.

The gene calls are TRBV19 and TRBJ2-2; 12 bases map to TRBD1. Trimming took 5 bases from V and 3 from J; bases not matched to a gene: 4. Per germline, CDR1 LNHDA and CDR2 SQIVND (reference sequence). This CDR3 comprises 16 residues. CDR3 sequence (DNA): TGTGCCAGTAGTCAGGGACAGGGGGCTGACACCGGGGAGCTGTTTTTT. Protein sequence: CASSQGQGADTGELFF.

This chain's CDR3 is CAISRQGNQPQHF. DNA of the CDR3: TGTGCCATCAGTCGACAGGGAAACCAGCCCCAGCATTTT. The chain recombines TRBV10-3 with TRBJ1-5; TRBD1 matches at 7 bases. Germline CDR1 ENHRY, CDR2 SYGVKD. The CDR3 covers 13 residues. V trimming: 5 bases; J trimming: 7 bases; junction bases outside the gene matches: 5.

The chain couples TRBV5-8 to TRBJ2-5; TRBD2 matches at 11 bases. Per the germline V gene, CDR1 is SGHTS and CDR2 is YDEGEE. After removal of 9 bases from V and 5 bases from J, the junction contained 12 bases not matched to a gene. This CDR3 is built from 15 residues. CDR3 in amino acids: CANTDPSGRLETQYF. The CDR3 nucleotides read TGTGCCAACACGGACCCTAGCGGGAGGTTGGAGACCCAGTACTTC.

V is TRBV6-1 and J is TRBJ1-2; D is possibly TRBD1 (6 bases). Trimming took 1 base from V and 11 from J, leaving 14 bases between them. CDR3 length: 13 amino acids. CDR1 MNHNS and CDR2 SASEGT come from the germline V gene. The CDR3 protein is CASSEGTKRGYTF. The CDR3 nucleotides read TGTGCCAGCAGTGAAGGGACGAAAAGGGGGTACACCTTC.

This sequence joins TRBV10-3 and TRBJ2-7; tentatively, D is TRBD2 (5 bases). The CDR3 covers 13 residues. The germline V gene encodes CDR1 ENHRY and CDR2 SYGVKD. The V end lost 2 bases, the J end lost 9 bases, and 14 bases lay between the germline ends. CDR3 residues: CAISEATRGWQYF. In DNA form, the CDR3 reads TGTGCCATCAGTGAGGCCACTCGGGGTTGGCAGTACTTC.

The chain joins TRBV11-2 to TRBJ2-1, with D maybe TRBD2 (6 bases). CDR1 and CDR2 (germline): SGHAT, FQNNGV. The CDR3 totals 17 residues. Trimming took off 6 bases at V and 0 bases at J, with 18 bases between the two ends. The CDR3 sequence: CASSSMGRGSSYNEQFF. The DNA for the CDR3 is TGTGCCAGCAGTTCCATGGGGCGGGGAAGCTCCTACAATGAGCAGTTCTTC.

V is TRBV19 and J is TRBJ2-7; 10 nucleotides align to TRBD1. The trim removed 5 bases at V and 5 bases at J, leaving 3 bases unmatched. The CDR3 extends over 13 amino acids. Germline V gene data show CDR1 as LNHDA and CDR2 as SQIVND (reference sequence). CDR3 coding DNA: TGTGCCAGTAGTTCCGGGACAGGGGACGAGCAGTACTTC. Encoded protein: CASSSGTGDEQYF.

This clone was found a few times. The genes are TRBV24-1 and TRBJ2-2; maybe TRBD1 (5 bases). Germline values: CDR1 KGHDR, CDR2 SFDVKD. V was shortened by 3 bases and J by 1 base, with 8 bases between the two germline ends. CDR3 length: 15 residues. The CDR3 loop reads CATSDNRGNTGELFF. CDR3 in DNA: TGTGCCACCAGTGATAATAGGGGGAACACCGGGGAGCTGTTTTTT.

The chain recombines TRBV27 with TRBJ2-3; the D gene is possibly TRBD1 (5 bases). The germline V gene encodes CDR1 MNHEY and CDR2 SMNVEV (reference sequence). Trimming shortened V by 3 bases and J by 6 bases, and 13 bases separated the two germline ends. The CDR3 totals 14 residues. CDR3: CASSLSRAHDTQYF. CDR3 nucleotide sequence: TGTGCCAGCAGTTTGAGCAGGGCTCACGATACGCAGTATTTT.